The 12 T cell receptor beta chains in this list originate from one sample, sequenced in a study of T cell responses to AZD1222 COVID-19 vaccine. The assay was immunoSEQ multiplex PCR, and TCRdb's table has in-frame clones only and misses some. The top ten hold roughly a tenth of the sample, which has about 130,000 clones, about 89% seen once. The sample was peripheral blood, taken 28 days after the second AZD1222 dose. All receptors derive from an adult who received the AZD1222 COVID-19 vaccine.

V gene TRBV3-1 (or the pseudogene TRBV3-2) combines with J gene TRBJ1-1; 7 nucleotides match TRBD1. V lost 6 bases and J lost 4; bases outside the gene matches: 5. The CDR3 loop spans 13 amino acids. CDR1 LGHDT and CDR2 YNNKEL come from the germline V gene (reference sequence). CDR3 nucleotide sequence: TGTGCCAGCAGTCTGACAGGGACCACTGAAGCTTTCTTT. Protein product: CASSLTGTTEAFF.

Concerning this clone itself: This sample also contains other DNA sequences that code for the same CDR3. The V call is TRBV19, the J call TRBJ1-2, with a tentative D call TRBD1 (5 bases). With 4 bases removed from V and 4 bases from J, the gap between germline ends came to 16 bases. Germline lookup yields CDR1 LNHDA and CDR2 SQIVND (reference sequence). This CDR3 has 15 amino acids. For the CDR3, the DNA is TGTGCCAGTAGTACAGGGACCGGCGGTGGCTATGGCTACACCTTC. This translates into CASSTGTGGGYGYTF.

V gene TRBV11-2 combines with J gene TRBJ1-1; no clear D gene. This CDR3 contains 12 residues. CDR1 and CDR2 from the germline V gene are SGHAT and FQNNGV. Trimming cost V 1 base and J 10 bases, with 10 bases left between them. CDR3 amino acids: CASSLARPLAFF. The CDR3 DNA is TGTGCCAGCAGCTTAGCTAGGCCGCTAGCTTTCTTT.

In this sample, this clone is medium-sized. The CDR3 spells CASSHGQGVSNSPLHF. The CDR3 nucleotides are TGTGCCAGTAGTCACGGACAGGGGGTGAGTAATTCACCCCTCCACTTT. The chain joins TRBV19 to TRBJ1-6; 10 nucleotides line up with TRBD1. The CDR3 spans 16 residues. Germline V gives CDR1 LNHDA, CDR2 SQIVND (reference sequence). J gave up 6 bases and V 5 bases, and 7 bases lay outside the gene matches.

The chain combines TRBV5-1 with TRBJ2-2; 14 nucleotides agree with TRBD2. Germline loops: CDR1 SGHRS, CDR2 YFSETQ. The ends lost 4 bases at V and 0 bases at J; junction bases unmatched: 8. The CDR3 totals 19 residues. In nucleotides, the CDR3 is TGCGCCAGCAGCCGGGGACTAGCGGGAGCGACAGCGAACACCGGGGAGCTGTTTTTT. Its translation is CASSRGLAGATANTGELFF. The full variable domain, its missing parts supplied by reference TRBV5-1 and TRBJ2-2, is KAGVTQTPRYLIKTRGQQVTLSCSPISGHRSVSWYQQTPGQGLQFLFEYFSETQRNKGNFPGRFSGRQFSNSRSEMNVSTLELGDSALYLCASSRGLAGATANTGELFFGEGSRLTVL.

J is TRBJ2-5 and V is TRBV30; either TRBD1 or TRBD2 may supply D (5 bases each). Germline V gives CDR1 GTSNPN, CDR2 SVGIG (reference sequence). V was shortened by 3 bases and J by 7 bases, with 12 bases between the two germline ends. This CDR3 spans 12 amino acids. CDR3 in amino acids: CAWRREGRTQYF. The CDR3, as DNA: TGTGCCTGGAGGAGAGAGGGGAGGACCCAGTACTTC.

CDR3 residues: CASSWGSGTDTQYF. CDR3 nucleotides: TGTGCCAGCAGCTGGGGAAGCGGCACAGATACGCAGTATTTT. The chain joins TRBV11-2 to TRBJ2-3; D is unclear. The V end was cut by 4 bases, the J end by 1 base, with 9 bases between. Germline CDR1 SGHAT, CDR2 FQNNGV. CDR3 length equals 14 residues.

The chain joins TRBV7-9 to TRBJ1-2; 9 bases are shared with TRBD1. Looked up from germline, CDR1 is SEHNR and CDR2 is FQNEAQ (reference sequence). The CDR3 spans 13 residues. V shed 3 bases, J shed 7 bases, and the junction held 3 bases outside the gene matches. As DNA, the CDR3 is TGTGCCAGCAGCTTGGGGACAGGGCCTGGCTACACCTTC. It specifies CASSLGTGPGYTF.

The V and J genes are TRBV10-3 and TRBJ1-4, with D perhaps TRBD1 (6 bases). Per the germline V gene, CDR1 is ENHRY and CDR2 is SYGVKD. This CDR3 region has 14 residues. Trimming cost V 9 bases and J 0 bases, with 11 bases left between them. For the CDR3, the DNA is TGTGCCATTAGGGGGGGAGCAACTAATGAAAAACTGTTTTTT. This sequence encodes CAIRGGATNEKLFF.

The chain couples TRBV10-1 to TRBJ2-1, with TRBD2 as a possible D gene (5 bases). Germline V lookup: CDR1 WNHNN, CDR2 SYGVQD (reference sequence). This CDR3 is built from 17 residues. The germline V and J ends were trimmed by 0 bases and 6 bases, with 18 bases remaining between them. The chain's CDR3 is CASSESTPLAGTNEQFF. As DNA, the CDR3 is TGCGCCAGCAGTGAGTCGACGCCGCTAGCCGGTACCAATGAGCAGTTCTTC.

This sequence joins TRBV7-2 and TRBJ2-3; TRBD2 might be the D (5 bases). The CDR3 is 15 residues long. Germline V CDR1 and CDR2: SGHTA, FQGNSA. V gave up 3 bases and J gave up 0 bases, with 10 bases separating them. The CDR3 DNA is TGTGCCAGCAGCTTCAGACGGGGTAGCACAGATACGCAGTATTTT. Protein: CASSFRRGSTDTQYF.

CDR3 sequence reads: CATSRVEVRADQIYEQYF. The DNA for the CDR3 is TGTGCCACCAGCAGAGTTGAGGTTCGGGCTGACCAAATCTACGAGCAGTACTTC. This chain uses TRBV15 with TRBJ2-7; D unresolved. The CDR3 has 18 residues. Trimming stripped 1 base from V and 3 bases from J, with 22 bases between. Per the germline V gene, CDR1 is LNHNV and CDR2 is YYDKDF (reference sequence).